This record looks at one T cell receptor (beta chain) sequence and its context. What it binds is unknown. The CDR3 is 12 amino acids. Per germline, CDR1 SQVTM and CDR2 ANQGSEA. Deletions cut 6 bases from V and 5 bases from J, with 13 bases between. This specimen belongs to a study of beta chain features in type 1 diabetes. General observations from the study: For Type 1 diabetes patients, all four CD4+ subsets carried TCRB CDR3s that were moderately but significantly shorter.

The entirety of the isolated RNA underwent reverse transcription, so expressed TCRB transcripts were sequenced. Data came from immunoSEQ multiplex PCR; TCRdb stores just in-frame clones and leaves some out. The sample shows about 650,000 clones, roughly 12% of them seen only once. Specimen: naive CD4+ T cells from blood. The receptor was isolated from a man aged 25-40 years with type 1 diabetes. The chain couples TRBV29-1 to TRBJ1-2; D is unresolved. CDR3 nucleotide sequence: TGCAGCGTACTTTCAATCCGGTATGGCTACACCTTC. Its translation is CSVLSIRYGYTF.